The 31 T cell receptor beta chains below come from one sample, sequenced in a study of spatial heterogeneity in lung cancer. MiXCR, applied by TCRdb to the 5' RACE reads, yields one record per CDR3 protein. The sample records around 75,000 distinct CDR3 sequences, 13% being singletons. The time point was: sample taken at primary tumor resection. Material for sequencing was whole RNA from tumor, nontumor lung or frozen PBMC, left unsorted. The sample was PBMCs, taken at surgery. The source of these receptors is a male donor with early-stage non-small cell lung cancer.

The table lists this clonotype with a few counts. The V and J genes are TRBV11-2 and TRBJ1-4; D is unclear. In germline, CDR1 is SGHAT, CDR2 FQNNGV. CDR3 length: 15 amino acids. With 0 bases removed from V and 4 bases from J, the gap between germline ends came to 9 bases. CDR3 loop: CASSLEWSGNEKLFF. Here the CDR3 DNA reads TGTGCCAGCAGCTTAGAGTGGAGCGGTAATGAAAAACTGTTTTTT.

This clonotype turned up a few times. The chain recombines TRBV12-3 or TRBV12-4 with TRBJ2-2, with D tentatively TRBD1 (5 bases). V gave up 5 bases and J gave up 7 bases, with 11 bases separating them. This CDR3 is 13 amino acids long. CDR3 residues: CASSTQGYGELFF. CDR3 in DNA: TGTGCCAGCAGTACCCAGGGATACGGGGAGCTGTTTTTT.

The chain uses TRBV2 and TRBJ2-3; 10 bases align to TRBD1. V lost 10 bases, J lost 4 bases, and 11 bases stayed unmatched. The CDR3 totals 15 residues. Germline CDR1 reads SNHLY; CDR2 reads FYNNEI. In DNA, the CDR3 is TGTGCCAACCTCCGGACAGGGGGACGCCCAGATACGCAGTATTTT. It encodes CANLRTGGRPDTQYF.

This clonotype was found many times. The chain joins TRBV10-3 to TRBJ1-1, with 8 bases lining up with TRBD1. The V gene's germline CDR1 is ENHRY and CDR2 SYGVKD. Germline trimming cut 4 bases from V and 1 base from J; bases unmatched to any gene: 5. CDR3 length: 15 amino acids. CDR3 loop: CAISGEGQANTEAFF. CDR3 nucleotide sequence: TGTGCCATCAGTGGGGAGGGACAGGCGAACACTGAAGCTTTCTTT.

This clonotype was seen a handful of times. The rearrangement uses TRBV7-8 and TRBJ1-2; no clear D. The CDR3 is made up of 16 amino acids. The germline V and J ends were trimmed by 0 bases and 4 bases, with 15 bases remaining between them. Germline V gene sequence: CDR1 SGHVS, CDR2 FQNEAQ. Here the CDR3 reads CASSLALTVPSYGYTF. CDR3 nucleotide sequence: TGTGCCAGCAGCTTAGCGCTTACAGTCCCGTCCTATGGCTACACCTTC.

This clonotype was counted ten times or more. This rearrangement joins TRBV7-9 to TRBJ2-3; the match to TRBD2 covers 9 bases. With 5 bases clipped from V and 6 bases from J, the junction kept 12 bases outside the gene matches. The CDR3 covers 16 residues. Germline CDR1 reads SEHNR; CDR2 reads FQNEAQ (reference sequence). The CDR3 DNA sequence: TGTGCCAGCAGCCCCCTAGGGACTAGCAGAGGGGATACGCAGTATTTT. It codes for CASSPLGTSRGDTQYF. The entire variable domain, with the rest obtained from reference TRBV7-9 and TRBJ2-3, is as follows: DTGVSQNPRHKITKRGQNVTFRCDPISEHNRLYWYRQTLGQGPEFLTYFQNEAQLEKSRLLSDRFSAERPKGSFSTLEIQRTEQGDSAMYLCASSPLGTSRGDTQYFGPGTRLTVL.

This clonotype was seen many times. The gene calls are TRBV29-1 and TRBJ1-1; D is unresolved. Trimming left V 7 bases short and J 0 bases short, with 12 bases between. Germline assignment: CDR1 SQVTM and CDR2 ANQGSEA. This CDR3 is built from 13 residues. CDR3 residues: CSGQGRLNTEAFF. The CDR3 nucleotides are TGCAGCGGGCAAGGCCGATTGAACACTGAAGCTTTCTTT.

V usage is TRBV29-1 and J usage is TRBJ1-1; 11 bases fit TRBD1. The V and J ends lost 6 bases and 4 bases, in that order; junction bases with no gene match: 22. The germline CDR1 and CDR2 sequences are SQVTM and ANQGSEA. The CDR3 is 19 residues long. The CDR3 DNA sequence: TGCAGCGTCGCCTGGACCGGGACAGGGGGGAACAAGGGAAGCACTGAAGCTTTCTTT. Protein product: CSVAWTGTGGNKGSTEAFF. Using reference TRBV29-1 and TRBJ1-1 for the parts outside the CDR3, the full variable domain is SAVISQKPSRDICQRGTSLTIQCQVDSQVTMMFWYRQQPGQSLTLIATANQGSEATYESGFVIDKFPISRPNLTFSTLTVSNMSPEDSSIYLCSVAWTGTGGNKGSTEAFFGQGTRLTVV.

This clonotype is classed as medium-sized (0.01 to 0.1%). This chain joins TRBV3-1 and TRBJ2-7, with 8 bases identical to TRBD1. V gave up 0 bases and J gave up 5 bases; unmatched junction bases: 9. Germline V gene lookup returns CDR1 LGHDT and CDR2 YNNKEL (reference sequence). This CDR3 spans 16 amino acids. The CDR3 is CASSQDPRTGHNEQYF. The CDR3 DNA reads TGTGCCAGCAGCCAAGACCCACGGACAGGGCATAACGAGCAGTACTTC.

This clonotype appeared a few times. The chain has TRBV5-1 and TRBJ1-5, with a possible D match to TRBD1 (6 bases). CDR1 SGHRS and CDR2 YFSETQ come from the germline V gene. The CDR3 consists of 14 residues. The germline V and J ends were trimmed by 2 bases and 3 bases, with 9 bases remaining between them. This CDR3 is CASSFAGDNQPQHF. DNA for the CDR3: TGCGCCAGCAGCTTCGCAGGGGACAATCAGCCCCAGCATTTT.

This clonotype was counted between two and nine times. The rearrangement links TRBV2 to TRBJ2-2; no definite D call. CDR3 length: 14 amino acids. Looked up from germline, CDR1 is SNHLY and CDR2 is FYNNEI. Trimming removed 3 bases from V and 0 bases from J, with 5 bases in between. This CDR3 reads CASSDGANTGELFF. CDR3 nucleotides: TGTGCCAGCAGTGATGGGGCGAACACCGGGGAGCTGTTTTTT.

Ten or more counts support this clonotype. J is TRBJ1-1 and V is TRBV3-1; D remains ambiguous. Per the germline V gene, CDR1 is LGHDT and CDR2 is YNNKEL (reference sequence). Deletions cut 1 base from V and 2 bases from J, with 8 bases between. CDR3 length: 14 amino acids. CDR3 bases: TGTGCCAGCAGCCAAGCTGCAGAAAACACTGAAGCTTTCTTT. It specifies CASSQAAENTEAFF.

This clonotype was recorded at least ten times. This chain connects TRBV4-1 to TRBJ2-7; the match to TRBD2 covers 13 bases. With 0 bases clipped from V and 13 bases from J, the junction kept 12 bases outside the gene matches. The CDR3 is 16 amino acids. CDR1 MGHRA and CDR2 YSYEKL come from the germline V gene. CDR3 residues: CASSQDQSRLAGGGYF. In DNA, the CDR3 is TGCGCCAGCAGCCAAGATCAGTCGAGACTAGCGGGAGGAGGTTACTTC.

This clonotype has just a few counts. J is TRBJ2-7 and V is TRBV19; 7 bases are a match to TRBD2. The CDR3 contains 14 residues. The V gene's germline CDR1 is LNHDA and CDR2 SQIVND (reference sequence). The trim removed 3 bases at V and 0 bases at J, leaving 2 bases unmatched. CDR3 in amino acids: CASSMRESSYEQYF. The DNA for the CDR3 is TGTGCCAGTAGTATGCGGGAGAGCTCCTACGAGCAGTACTTC.

The table lists this clonotype with many counts. The chain links TRBV7-8 to TRBJ1-1; D gene uncertain. There are 12 residues in the CDR3. The germline V and J ends were trimmed by 5 bases and 5 bases, with 9 bases remaining between them. Germline CDR1 and CDR2: SGHVS and FQNEAQ. The CDR3 spells CASSPRGTEAFF. CDR3 nucleotides: TGTGCCAGCAGCCCTCGAGGGACTGAAGCTTTCTTT.

The V and J genes are TRBV5-1 and TRBJ2-5; a weak D match, TRBD1 (6 bases). The CDR3 has 14 residues. The V and J ends lost 5 bases and 1 base respectively, with 12 bases between them. Germline CDR1 is SGHRS and CDR2 is YFSETQ. CDR3 DNA sequence: TGCGCCAGCAGTCCACAGGGATCCCAAGAGACCCAGTACTTC. Its translation is CASSPQGSQETQYF.

The V and J genes are TRBV6-2 or TRBV6-3 and TRBJ2-5, with TRBD2 identical over 7 bases. There are 13 residues in the CDR3. V gave up 5 bases and J gave up 3 bases; unmatched junction bases: 3. CDR1 is MNHEY, CDR2 SVGEGT, per germline. In nucleotides, the CDR3 is TGTGCCAGCAGTGATCTAGCGGAAGAGACCCAGTACTTC. Protein: CASSDLAEETQYF.

The V call is TRBV14, the J call TRBJ2-6; no clear D. V was cut by 4 bases and J by 0 bases, with 10 bases left in between. CDR1 and CDR2 from the germline V gene are SGHDN and FVKESK. CDR3 length equals 16 residues. CDR3 in DNA: TGTGCCAGCAGCCTCATCGGTCCCTCTGGGGCCAACGTCCTGACTTTC. It encodes CASSLIGPSGANVLTF.

In its sample, this clonotype was seen a few times. This chain links TRBV2 with TRBJ2-5; the D gene is possibly TRBD1 (5 bases). The CDR3 is 14 amino acids. V shed 4 bases and J shed 5 bases, with 14 bases lying between them. Germline V gives CDR1 SNHLY, CDR2 FYNNEI. The CDR3 DNA is TGTGCCAGCAGTGTCAAGGGGTCCATGGAGACCCAGTACTTC. This sequence encodes CASSVKGSMETQYF.

This clonotype was picked up many times. The J gene is TRBJ1-1, the V gene TRBV29-1; D might be TRBD1 (6 bases). Germline assignment: CDR1 SQVTM and CDR2 ANQGSEA. The CDR3 consists of 12 residues. The V end lost 7 bases, the J end lost 0 bases, and 9 bases lay between the germline ends. The CDR3 bases are TGCAGCGGACAGGTTTTGAACACTGAAGCTTTCTTT. Translating it yields CSGQVLNTEAFF.

The chain uses TRBV2 and TRBJ2-6; D is perhaps TRBD2 (5 bases). CDR1 is SNHLY, CDR2 FYNNEI, per germline. Trimming removed 6 bases at V and 0 bases at J, with 12 bases between. The CDR3 loop spans 16 amino acids. The CDR3 DNA reads TGTGCCAGCAGCTATCTAGCACTCTCTGGGGCCAACGTCCTGACTTTC. Translating gives CASSYLALSGANVLTF.

A note on this clonotype: A clone one base away is much larger, so this may be a read error. The chain recombines TRBV20-1 with TRBJ2-1; 11 bases agree with TRBD2. This CDR3 is 15 amino acids long. The germline CDR1 and CDR2 sequences are DFQATT and SNEGSKA (reference sequence). The V segment lost 4 bases and the J segment 5 bases; nucleotides outside the gene matches: 7. The CDR3 region is CSAKILAGDHNEQFF. In nucleotides, the CDR3 is TGCAGTGCTAAAATACTAGCGGGAGACCACAATGAGCAGTTCTTC.

The chain employs TRBV4-1 and TRBJ1-2; D remains unclear. The CDR3 sequence is 18 residues long. The germline V gene has CDR1 MGHRA and CDR2 YSYEKL. V was trimmed by 0 bases and J by 2 bases, leaving 19 bases between them. CDR3 sequence (DNA): TGCGCCAGCAGCCAAGACAAACCCGGGGTCAGACCCAACTATGGCTACACCTTC. Encoded protein: CASSQDKPGVRPNYGYTF.

This clonotype came up a few times. V usage is TRBV11-2 and J usage is TRBJ2-1, with 11 bases aligning to TRBD2. Trimming removed 5 bases from V and 3 bases from J; junction bases left unmatched: 9. The CDR3 totals 17 residues. Germline CDR1 reads SGHAT; CDR2 reads FQNNGV. The chain's CDR3 is CASSPRTGTSGYNEQFF. The DNA for the CDR3 is TGTGCCAGCAGCCCTAGGACCGGGACTAGCGGCTACAATGAGCAGTTCTTC.

This clonotype was counted many times. The chain carries TRBV18 and TRBJ1-1; D gene ambiguous. V lost 4 bases to trimming and J lost 0 bases, with 6 bases between them. In germline, CDR1 is KGHSH, CDR2 LQKENI. This CDR3 contains 13 residues. CDR3 sequence reads: CASSQSVNTEAFF. The CDR3 nucleotides are TGTGCCAGCTCACAGTCAGTGAACACTGAAGCTTTCTTT. The whole variable domain, filled in from reference TRBV18 and TRBJ1-1, reads NAGVMQNPRHLVRRRGQEARLRCSPMKGHSHVYWYRQLPEEGLKFMVYLQKENIIDESGMPKERFSAEFPKEGPSILRIQQVVRGDSAAYFCASSQSVNTEAFFGQGTRLTVV.

J is TRBJ2-5 and V is TRBV19; no firm D call. The ends were cut back, 1 base at V and 5 bases at J, with 11 bases in the middle. The CDR3 contains 14 residues. Germline V gives CDR1 LNHDA, CDR2 SQIVND (reference sequence). The CDR3 bases are TGTGCCAGTAGTATAGCTATCGGAGTGGAGACCCAGTACTTC. This sequence encodes CASSIAIGVETQYF.

The chain recombines TRBV14 with TRBJ2-2, with D possibly matching TRBD1 (5 bases). CDR1 SGHDN and CDR2 FVKESK come from the germline V gene. CDR3 length equals 13 residues. The V and J ends lost 4 bases and 5 bases respectively, with 8 bases between them. CDR3 residues: CASSPRVTGELFF. DNA for the CDR3: TGTGCCAGCAGCCCCAGGGTAACCGGGGAGCTGTTTTTT.

This clonotype was detected only a few times. The V and J genes are TRBV5-6 and TRBJ2-2; D is unclear. The V end lost 1 base, the J end lost 6 bases, and 7 bases lay between the germline ends. The germline CDR1 and CDR2 sequences are SGHDT and YYEEEE. The CDR3 totals 13 residues. The CDR3 DNA reads TGTGCCAGCAGCTTGACTGGACCCGGGGAGCTGTTTTTT. It translates to CASSLTGPGELFF.

This chain joins TRBV6-4 and TRBJ2-3; TRBD2 might be the D (6 bases). The CDR3 extends over 13 amino acids. Looked up from germline, CDR1 is MRHNA and CDR2 is SNTAGT. The V gene lost 5 bases and the J gene lost 1 base, with 7 bases spanning the gap. The CDR3 spells CASSSSGTDTQYF. The CDR3 coding sequence is TGTGCCAGCAGTTCTAGCGGCACAGATACGCAGTATTTT.

The chain uses TRBV12-3 or TRBV12-4 and TRBJ2-1; a weak D match, TRBD2 (6 bases). Trimming cost V 0 bases and J 4 bases, with 16 bases left between them. The CDR3 is 17 residues long. CDR3 in DNA: TGTGCCAGCAGTTTAGCGCCCCCTAGCGAAAATTACAATGAGCAGTTCTTC. This gives the protein CASSLAPPSENYNEQFF.

For this clonotype: The CDR3 does not end in the conserved phenylalanine or tryptophan, so this is likely a read error. This sequence joins TRBV3-1 and TRBJ2-3; tentatively, D is TRBD2 (5 bases). From germline, CDR1 is LGHDT and CDR2 YNNKEL (reference sequence). Trimming removed 6 bases from V and 2 bases from J, with 9 bases in between. The CDR3 totals 13 residues. CDR3 region: CASRTGNTDTQYL. The CDR3 nucleotides read TGTGCCAGCAGGACCGGGAACACAGATACGCAGTATTTG.